This TCR beta chain was captured by sequencing in a study of cytomegalovirus exposure and HLA in healthy donors. Researchers ran the PCR with 60 Vbeta and 13 Jbeta primers. Data came from immunoSEQ multiplex PCR; TCRdb stores just in-frame clones and leaves some out. The sample lists 170,000 or so clones, 81% seen once, with around 2.2% in the top ten. Germline CDR1 and CDR2: MGHRA and YSYEKL. This CDR3 has 13 amino acids. V was shortened by 0 bases and J by 6 bases, with 6 bases between the two germline ends. Sample: PBMCs. V usage is TRBV4-1 and J usage is TRBJ2-1, with D uncertain. This receptor was identified in a woman aged 30 to 39 in good health and CMV-seronegative. CDR3 sequence reads: CASSQERVNEQFF. In nucleotides, the CDR3 is TGCGCCAGCAGCCAAGAGAGAGTCAATGAGCAGTTCTTC.